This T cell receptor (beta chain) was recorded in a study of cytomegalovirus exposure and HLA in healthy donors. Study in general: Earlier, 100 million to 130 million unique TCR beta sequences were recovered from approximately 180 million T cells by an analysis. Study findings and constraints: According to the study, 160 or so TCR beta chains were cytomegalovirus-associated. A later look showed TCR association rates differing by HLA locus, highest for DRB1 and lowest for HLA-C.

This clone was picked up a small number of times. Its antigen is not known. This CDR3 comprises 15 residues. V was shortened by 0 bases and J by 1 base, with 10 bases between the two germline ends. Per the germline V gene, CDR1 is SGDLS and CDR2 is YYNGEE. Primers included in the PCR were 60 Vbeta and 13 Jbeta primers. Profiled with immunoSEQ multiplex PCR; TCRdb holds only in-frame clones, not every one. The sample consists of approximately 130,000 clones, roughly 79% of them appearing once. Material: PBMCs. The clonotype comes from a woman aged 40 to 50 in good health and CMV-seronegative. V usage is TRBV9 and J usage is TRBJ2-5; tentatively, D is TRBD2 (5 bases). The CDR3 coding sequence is TGTGCCAGCAGCGTAGCGGGGAGCGGCCAAGAGACCCAGTACTTC. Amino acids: CASSVAGSGQETQYF. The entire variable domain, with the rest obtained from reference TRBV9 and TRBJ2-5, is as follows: DSGVTQTPKHLITATGQRVTLRCSPRSGDLSVYWYQQSLDQGLQFLIQYYNGEERAKGNILERFSAQQFPDLHSELNLSSLELGDSALYFCASSVAGSGQETQYFGPGTRLLVL.